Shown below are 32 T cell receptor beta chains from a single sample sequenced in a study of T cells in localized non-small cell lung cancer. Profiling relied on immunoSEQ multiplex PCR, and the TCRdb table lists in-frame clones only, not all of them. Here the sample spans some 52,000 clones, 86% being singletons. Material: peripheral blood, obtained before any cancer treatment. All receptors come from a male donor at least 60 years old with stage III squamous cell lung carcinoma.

The DNA of the CDR3 is TGTGCCAGCAGCTTAACATTAGCGGGTGCGAACACCGGGGAGCTGTTTTTT. Residues: CASSLTLAGANTGELFF. The chain uses TRBV7-3 and TRBJ2-2; 7 positions agree with TRBD2. V trimming: 0 bases; J trimming: 0 bases; junction bases outside the gene matches: 4. Germline V gives CDR1 SGHTA, CDR2 FQGTGA. The CDR3 contains 17 residues. The entire variable domain, with the rest obtained from reference TRBV7-3 and TRBJ2-2, is as follows: GAGVSQTPSNKVTEKGKYVELRCDPISGHTALYWYRQSLGQGPEFLIYFQGTGAADDSGLPNDRFFAVRPEGSVSTLKIQRTERGDSAVYLCASSLTLAGANTGELFFGEGSRLTVL.

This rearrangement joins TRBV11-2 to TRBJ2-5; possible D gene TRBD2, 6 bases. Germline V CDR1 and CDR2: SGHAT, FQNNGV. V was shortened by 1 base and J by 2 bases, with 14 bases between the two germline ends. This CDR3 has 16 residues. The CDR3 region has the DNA TGTGCCAGCAGCTTAGGGGCCGGGGGTAGGCAAGAGACCCAGTACTTC. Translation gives CASSLGAGGRQETQYF.

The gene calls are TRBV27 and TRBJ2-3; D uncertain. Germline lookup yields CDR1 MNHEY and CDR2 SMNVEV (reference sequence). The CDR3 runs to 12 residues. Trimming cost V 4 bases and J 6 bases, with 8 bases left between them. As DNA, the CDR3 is TGTGCCAGCAGTTCCGTTGGGGATACGCAGTATTTT. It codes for CASSSVGDTQYF.

CDR3 sequence: CASSPYQTPTDYNSPLHF. DNA for the CDR3: TGTGCCAGCTCACCATACCAAACGCCGACAGACTATAATTCACCCCTCCACTTT. This chain connects TRBV18 to TRBJ1-6; possibly TRBD1 for D (5 bases). There are 18 residues in the CDR3. Trimming pared 2 bases from V and 3 bases from J, leaving 17 bases between. Germline CDR1 reads KGHSH; CDR2 reads LQKENI.

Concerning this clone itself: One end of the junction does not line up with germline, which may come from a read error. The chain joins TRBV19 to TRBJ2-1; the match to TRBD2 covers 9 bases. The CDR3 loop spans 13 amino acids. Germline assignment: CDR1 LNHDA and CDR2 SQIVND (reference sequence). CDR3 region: CASSGERAGGPLF. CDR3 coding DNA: TGTGCCAGTAGTGGGGAAAGGGCGGGAGGGCCGCTCTTC.

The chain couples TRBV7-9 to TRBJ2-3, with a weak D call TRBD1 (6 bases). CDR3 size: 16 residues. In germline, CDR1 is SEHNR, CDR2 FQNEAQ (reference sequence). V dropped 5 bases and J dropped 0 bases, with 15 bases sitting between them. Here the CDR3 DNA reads TGTGCCAGCAGCCTCCCGACAGGAACTAGCACAGATACGCAGTATTTT. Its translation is CASSLPTGTSTDTQYF.

Written as DNA, the CDR3 is TGCGCCAGCAGCTTTACATTCTCTGGGGCCAACGTCCTGACTTTC. Translated, it gives CASSFTFSGANVLTF. V is TRBV5-1 and J is TRBJ2-6; D is unclear. CDR3 length: 15 residues. Trimming removed 2 bases from V and 0 bases from J, with 6 bases in between. From germline, CDR1 is SGHRS and CDR2 YFSETQ.

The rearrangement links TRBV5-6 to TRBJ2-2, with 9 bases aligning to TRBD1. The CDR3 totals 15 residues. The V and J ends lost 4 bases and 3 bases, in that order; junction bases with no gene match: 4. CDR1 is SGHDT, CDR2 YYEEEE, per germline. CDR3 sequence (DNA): TGTGCCAGCAGCACCGGGACAGGGTACACCGGGGAGCTGTTTTTT. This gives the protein CASSTGTGYTGELFF. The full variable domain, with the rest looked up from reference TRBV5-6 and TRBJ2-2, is DAGVTQSPTHLIKTRGQQVTLRCSPKSGHDTVSWYQQALGQGPQFIFQYYEEEERQRGNFPDRFSGHQFPNYSSELNVNALLLGDSALYLCASSTGTGYTGELFFGEGSRLTVL.

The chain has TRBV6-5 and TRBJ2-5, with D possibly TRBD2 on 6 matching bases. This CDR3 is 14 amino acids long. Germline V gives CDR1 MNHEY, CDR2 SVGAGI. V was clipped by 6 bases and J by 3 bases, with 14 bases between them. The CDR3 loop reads CASRPLAMEETQYF. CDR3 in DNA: TGTGCCAGCAGGCCTCTAGCGATGGAAGAGACCCAGTACTTC.

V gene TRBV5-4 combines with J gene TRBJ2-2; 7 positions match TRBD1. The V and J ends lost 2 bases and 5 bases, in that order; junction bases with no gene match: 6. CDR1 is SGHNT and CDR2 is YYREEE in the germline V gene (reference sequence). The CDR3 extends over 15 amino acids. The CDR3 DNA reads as TGTGCCAGCAGCTTAAGACAGGGCTCAACCGGGGAGCTGTTTTTT. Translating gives CASSLRQGSTGELFF.

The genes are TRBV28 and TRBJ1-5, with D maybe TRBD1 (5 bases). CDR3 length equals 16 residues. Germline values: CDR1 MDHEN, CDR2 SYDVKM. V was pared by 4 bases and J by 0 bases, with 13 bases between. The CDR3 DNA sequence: TGTGCCAGCAGTTCCGGGACCGTGTATAGCAATCAGCCCCAGCATTTT. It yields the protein CASSSGTVYSNQPQHF. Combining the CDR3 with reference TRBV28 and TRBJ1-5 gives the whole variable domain DVKVTQSSRYLVKRTGEKVFLECVQDMDHENMFWYRQDPGLGLRLIYFSYDVKMKEKGDIPEGYSVSREKKERFSLILESASTNQTSMYLCASSSGTVYSNQPQHFGDGTRLSIL.

The CDR3 bases are TGTGCCATCAGTGAGCAGGGCCAGCCCCAGCATTTT. It translates to CAISEQGQPQHF. J is TRBJ1-5 and V is TRBV10-3; D might be TRBD1 (5 bases). Germline V gene sequence: CDR1 ENHRY, CDR2 SYGVKD. This CDR3 contains 12 residues. V shed 2 bases and J shed 7 bases, with 6 bases lying between them.

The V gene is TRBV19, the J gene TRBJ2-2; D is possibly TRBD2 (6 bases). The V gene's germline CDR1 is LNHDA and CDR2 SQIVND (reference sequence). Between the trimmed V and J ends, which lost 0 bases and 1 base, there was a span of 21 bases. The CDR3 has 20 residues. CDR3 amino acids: CASSIDRAGTRKMNTGELFF. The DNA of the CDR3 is TGTGCCAGTAGTATAGATCGGGCAGGGACTCGAAAAATGAACACCGGGGAGCTGTTTTTT. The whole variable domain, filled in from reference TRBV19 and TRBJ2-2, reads DGGITQSPKYLFRKEGQNVTLSCEQNLNHDAMYWYRQDPGQGLRLIYYSQIVNDFQKGDIAEGYSVSREKKESFPLTVTSAQKNPTAFYLCASSIDRAGTRKMNTGELFFGEGSRLTVL.

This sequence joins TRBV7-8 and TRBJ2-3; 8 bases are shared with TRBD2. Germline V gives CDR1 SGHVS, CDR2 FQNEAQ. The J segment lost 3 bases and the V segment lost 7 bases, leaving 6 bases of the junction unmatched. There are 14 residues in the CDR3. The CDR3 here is CASKSGGGTDTQYF. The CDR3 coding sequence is TGTGCCAGCAAGAGCGGGGGAGGGACAGATACGCAGTATTTT.

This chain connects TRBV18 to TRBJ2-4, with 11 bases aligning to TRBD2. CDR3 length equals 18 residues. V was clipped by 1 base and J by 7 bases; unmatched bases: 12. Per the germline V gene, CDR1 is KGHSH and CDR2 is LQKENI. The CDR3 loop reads CASSPLASGRSISNIQYF. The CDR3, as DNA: TGTGCCAGCTCACCACTGGCTAGCGGGAGGAGTATCAGCAACATTCAGTACTTC.

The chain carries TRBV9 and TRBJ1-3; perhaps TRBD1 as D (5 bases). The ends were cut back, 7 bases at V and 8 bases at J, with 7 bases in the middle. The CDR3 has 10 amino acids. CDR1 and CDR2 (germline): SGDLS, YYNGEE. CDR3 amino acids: CASAGDTIYF. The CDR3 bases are TGTGCCAGCGCGGGGGACACCATATATTTT.

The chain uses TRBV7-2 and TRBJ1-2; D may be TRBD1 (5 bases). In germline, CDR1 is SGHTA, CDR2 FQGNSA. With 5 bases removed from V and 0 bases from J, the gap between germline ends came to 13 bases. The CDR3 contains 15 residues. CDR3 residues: CASSLAGVANYGYTF. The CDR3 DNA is TGTGCCAGCAGCCTCGCGGGGGTAGCTAACTATGGCTACACCTTC.

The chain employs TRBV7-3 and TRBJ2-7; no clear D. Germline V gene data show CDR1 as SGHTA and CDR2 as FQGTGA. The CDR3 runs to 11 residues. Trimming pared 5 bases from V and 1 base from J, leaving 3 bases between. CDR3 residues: CASSPSYEQYF. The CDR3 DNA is TGTGCCAGCAGCCCGTCCTACGAGCAGTACTTC.

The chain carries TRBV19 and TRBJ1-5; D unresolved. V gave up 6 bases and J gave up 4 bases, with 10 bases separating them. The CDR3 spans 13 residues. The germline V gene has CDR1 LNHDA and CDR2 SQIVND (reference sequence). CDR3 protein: CASSGWTNQPQHF. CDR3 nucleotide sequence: TGTGCCAGTAGCGGTTGGACGAATCAGCCCCAGCATTTT.

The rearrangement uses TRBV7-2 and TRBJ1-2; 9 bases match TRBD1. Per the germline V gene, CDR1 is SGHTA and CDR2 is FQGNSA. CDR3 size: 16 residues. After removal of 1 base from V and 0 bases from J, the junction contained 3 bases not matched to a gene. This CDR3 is CASSLGGDRANYGYTF. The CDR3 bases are TGTGCCAGCAGCTTAGGAGGGGACAGGGCTAACTATGGCTACACCTTC.

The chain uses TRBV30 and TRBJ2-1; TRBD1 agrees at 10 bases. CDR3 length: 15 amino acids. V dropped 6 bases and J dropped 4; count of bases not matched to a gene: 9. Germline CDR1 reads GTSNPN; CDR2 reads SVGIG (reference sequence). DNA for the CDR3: TGTGCCTGTACTCCCGGGACAGGGGTTTACAATGAGCAGTTCTTC. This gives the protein CACTPGTGVYNEQFF.

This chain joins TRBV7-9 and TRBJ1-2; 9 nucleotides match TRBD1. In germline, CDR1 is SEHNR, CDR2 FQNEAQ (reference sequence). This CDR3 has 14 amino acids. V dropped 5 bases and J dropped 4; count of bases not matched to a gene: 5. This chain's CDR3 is CASSEQGAGYGYTF. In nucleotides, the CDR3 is TGTGCCAGCAGCGAACAGGGGGCAGGCTATGGCTACACCTTC.

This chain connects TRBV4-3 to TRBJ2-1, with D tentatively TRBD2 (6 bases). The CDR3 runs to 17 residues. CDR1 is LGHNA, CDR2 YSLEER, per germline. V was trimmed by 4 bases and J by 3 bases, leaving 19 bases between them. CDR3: CASSLGGNGLFYNEQFF. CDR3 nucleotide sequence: TGCGCCAGCAGCCTAGGCGGGAATGGACTGTTCTACAATGAGCAGTTCTTC.

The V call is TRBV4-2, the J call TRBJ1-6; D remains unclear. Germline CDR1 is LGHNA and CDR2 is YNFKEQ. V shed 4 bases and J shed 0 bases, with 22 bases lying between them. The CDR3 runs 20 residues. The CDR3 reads CASSRSLPAGRSSYNSPLHF. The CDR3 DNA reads TGTGCCAGCAGCCGGTCCTTACCGGCAGGCCGTAGCTCCTATAATTCACCCCTCCACTTT.

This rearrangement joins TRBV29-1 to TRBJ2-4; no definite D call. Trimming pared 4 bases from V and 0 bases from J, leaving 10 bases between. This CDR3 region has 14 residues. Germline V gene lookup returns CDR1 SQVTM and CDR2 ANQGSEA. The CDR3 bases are TGCAGCGTTGTGGAAGTGGTAGCCAAAAACATTCAGTACTTC. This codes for CSVVEVVAKNIQYF.

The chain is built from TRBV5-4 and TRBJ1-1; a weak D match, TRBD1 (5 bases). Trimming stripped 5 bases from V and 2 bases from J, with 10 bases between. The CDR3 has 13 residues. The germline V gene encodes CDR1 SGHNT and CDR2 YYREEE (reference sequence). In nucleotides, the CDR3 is TGTGCCAGCAGGCGGGGGACTAACACTGAAGCTTTCTTT. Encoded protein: CASRRGTNTEAFF. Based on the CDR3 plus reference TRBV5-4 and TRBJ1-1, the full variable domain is ETGVTQSPTHLIKTRGQQVTLRCSSQSGHNTVSWYQQALGQGPQFIFQYYREEENGRGNFPPRFSGLQFPNYSSELNVNALELDDSALYLCASRRGTNTEAFFGQGTRLTVV.

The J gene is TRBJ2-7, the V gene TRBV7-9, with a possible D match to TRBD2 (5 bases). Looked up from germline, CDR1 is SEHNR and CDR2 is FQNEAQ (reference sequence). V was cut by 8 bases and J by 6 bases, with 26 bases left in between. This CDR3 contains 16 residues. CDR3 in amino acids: CASGPQVRELSTEQYF. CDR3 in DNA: TGTGCCAGCGGACCTCAAGTACGGGAATTGAGCACCGAGCAGTACTTC.

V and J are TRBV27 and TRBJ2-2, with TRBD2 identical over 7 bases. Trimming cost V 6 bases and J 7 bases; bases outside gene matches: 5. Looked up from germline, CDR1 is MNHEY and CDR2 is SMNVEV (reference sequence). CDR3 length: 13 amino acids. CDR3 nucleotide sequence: TGTGCCAGCAGCCTTGGGGGGGTCGGGGAGCTGTTTTTT. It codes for CASSLGGVGELFF.

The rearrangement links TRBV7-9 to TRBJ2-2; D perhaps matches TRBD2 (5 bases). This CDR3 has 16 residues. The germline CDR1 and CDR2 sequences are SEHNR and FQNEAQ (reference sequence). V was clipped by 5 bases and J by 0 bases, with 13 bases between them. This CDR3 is CASSPGSGANTGELFF. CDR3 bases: TGTGCCAGCAGCCCGGGATCCGGCGCGAACACCGGGGAGCTGTTTTTT.

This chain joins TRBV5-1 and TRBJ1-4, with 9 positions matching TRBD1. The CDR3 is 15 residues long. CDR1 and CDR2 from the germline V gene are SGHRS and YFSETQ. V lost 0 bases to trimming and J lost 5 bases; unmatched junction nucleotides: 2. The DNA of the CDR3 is TGCGCCAGCAGCTTGGTAGGGACAGGGAATGAAAAACTGTTTTTT. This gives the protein CASSLVGTGNEKLFF. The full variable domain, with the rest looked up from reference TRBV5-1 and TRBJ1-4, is KAGVTQTPRYLIKTRGQQVTLSCSPISGHRSVSWYQQTPGQGLQFLFEYFSETQRNKGNFPGRFSGRQFSNSRSEMNVSTLELGDSALYLCASSLVGTGNEKLFFGSGTQLSVL.

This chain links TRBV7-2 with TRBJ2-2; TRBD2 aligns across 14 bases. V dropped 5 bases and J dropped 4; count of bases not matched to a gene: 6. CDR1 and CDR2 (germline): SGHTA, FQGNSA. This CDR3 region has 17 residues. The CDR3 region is CASSVPGLAGGTGELFF. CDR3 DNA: TGTGCCAGCAGCGTTCCCGGACTAGCGGGGGGCACCGGGGAGCTGTTTTTT.

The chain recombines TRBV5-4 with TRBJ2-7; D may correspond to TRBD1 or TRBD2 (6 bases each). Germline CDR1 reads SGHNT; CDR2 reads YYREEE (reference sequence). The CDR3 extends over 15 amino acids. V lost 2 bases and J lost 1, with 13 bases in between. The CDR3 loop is CASSLVRGGSYEQYF. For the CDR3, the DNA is TGTGCCAGCAGCTTAGTGCGAGGGGGGTCCTACGAGCAGTACTTC.